The present TCR beta chain was sequenced within a study of T cell responses to AZD1222 COVID-19 vaccine. Study-wide results and limits: Possibly, clonal diversity was underestimated; donors were largely white British and included more females.

Generated by immunoSEQ multiplex PCR, the TCRdb table keeps only in-frame clones and is missing some. The repertoire consists of 150,000 to 250,000 clones, with approximately 93% occurring once and the leading ten covering roughly 1%. Second-dose recipients at about 4 or about 12 weeks were treated as one pooled group. There are 15 residues in the CDR3. In germline, CDR1 is MNHNY, CDR2 SVGAGI (reference sequence). Trimming removed 7 bases from V and 5 bases from J; junction bases left unmatched: 10. About this clone itself: The target antigen is unknown.

The sequencing here drew on peripheral blood, taken 28 days after the second AZD1222 dose. This sequence joins TRBV6-6 and TRBJ2-5; 10 bases map to TRBD2. The clonotype comes from an adult who received the AZD1222 COVID-19 vaccine. As DNA, the CDR3 is TGTGCCAGCACCAGGGGGCTAGCGGGGGTGGAGACCCAGTACTTC. Its translation: CASTRGLAGVETQYF.